The present TCR beta chain was sequenced within a study of early T cells in non-severe SARS-CoV-2 infection. Individual cDNA molecules carried attached unique molecular identifiers. In TCRdb, the 5' RACE reads were re-called with MiXCR into one record per CDR3 protein. Among over 50,000 distinct CDR3 sequences listed, 10% to 14% were seen once. This clonotype has ten or more counts. What it binds is unknown. Study findings and constraints: The study's VDJdb matching favored anti-spike CD8 responses and missed private and CD4 specificities.

This CDR3 is built from 16 residues. Germline V gene sequence: CDR1 SGHRS, CDR2 YFSETQ. Trimming left V 4 bases short and J 2 bases short, with 16 bases between. The chain has TRBV5-1 and TRBJ1-3, with D possibly matching TRBD1 (5 bases). This TCR derives from an adult who was a healthcare worker with PCR-confirmed SARS-CoV-2 infection or an uninfected control (not recorded which). Sequencing used whole blood. The CDR3 nucleotides are TGCGCCAGCAGCAAAACGCCGGGGACGACTGGAAACACCATATATTTT. Protein: CASSKTPGTTGNTIYF.